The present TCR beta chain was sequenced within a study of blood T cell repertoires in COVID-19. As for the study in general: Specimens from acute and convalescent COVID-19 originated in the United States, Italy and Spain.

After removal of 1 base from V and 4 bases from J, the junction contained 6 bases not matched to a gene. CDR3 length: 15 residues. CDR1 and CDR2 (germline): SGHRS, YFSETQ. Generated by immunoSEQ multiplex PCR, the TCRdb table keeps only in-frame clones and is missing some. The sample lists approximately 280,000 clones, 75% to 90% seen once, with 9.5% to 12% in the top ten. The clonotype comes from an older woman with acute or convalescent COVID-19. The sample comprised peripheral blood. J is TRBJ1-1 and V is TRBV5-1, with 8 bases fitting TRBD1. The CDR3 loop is CASSLQGAVGTEAFF. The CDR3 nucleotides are TGCGCCAGCAGCTTGCAGGGGGCGGTCGGCACTGAAGCTTTCTTT.